Detailed here is one T cell receptor (beta chain). Its antigen specificity is not known. No much larger clone is present one base from it, and per-base qualities are unavailable. This entry is derived from a study of T cells in narcolepsy (dated by TCRdb to between 2018 and 2020). For the wider study: Patients with narcolepsy type 1 or type 2 (NT1, NT2) were enrolled in the study together with healthy control donors. The study used TCR Vbeta sequencing to track clonotypes in blood and CSF while looking for autoreactive T cells in narcolepsy patients that target self-antigens of hypocretin neurons (hypocretin, TRIB2).

General conclusions and limits of the study: According to the report, autoreactive clonotypes were detected serially in the blood of the same patients and of different patients, but not in healthy controls. Plots that compared CSF and blood CD4+ T cell clonotypes from the same patient highlighted HCRT-specific and TRIB2-specific autoreactive clonotypes. Numbers of sequenced blood memory CD4+ clonotypes were comparable, averaging about 39,000 in patients and more than 30,000 in controls. No sequences matching autoreactive T cell clones were present in some of the blood memory CD4+ repertoires from patients and controls.

For TCR Vbeta sequencing, memory CD4+ T cells were sorted ex vivo from the peripheral blood of both healthy controls and narcolepsy patients. Between the V and J ends, shortened by 3 bases and 2 bases respectively, the junction contains 8 bases. In the germline V gene, CDR1 corresponds to SGDLS and CDR2 to YYNGEE. Inclusive of the bounding cysteine and phenylalanine, the CDR3 is 13 residues long. The kept DNA is CDR3 alone, 39 bases in frame from the first base. Library creation used the immunoSEQ multiplex PCR assay. TCRdb's version of the immuneACCESS table is confined to in-frame rearrangements and falls short of the full clone set. An unresolved V gene accounts for under half of the shortfall where checked; the remainder is of unknown origin. Across this sample there are around 19,000 clones, with roughly four fifths seen only once. The ten largest clones represent around 1.6% of the sample.

Sequencing was done on a sample of memory (CD45RA-) CD4+ T cells from blood. The intended sense of this specimen's cell subset or site label: memory T cells sorted ex vivo from peripheral blood. This TCR was sampled from a human donor in good health. The V and J genes are TRBV9 and TRBJ2-5; the best D guess is TRBD1, with 6 bases matching. The CDR3 reads as follows: CASSAQGQETQYF. The sequence in DNA is TGTGCCAGCAGCGCACAGGGACAAGAGACCCAGTACTTC.